This T cell receptor beta chain was recovered during a study of T cell repertoires in cytomegalovirus infection. Findings and caveats of the study: CMV-specific TCR beta clonotypes restricted by HLA-C dominated the ex vivo response.

This clonotype was seen a handful of times. Its antigen is currently unknown. TCRdb reprocessed the reads with MiXCR, giving one entry per CDR3 protein. This sample has 600,000 to 700,000 distinct CDR3 sequences, with around 32% found just once. Germline-derived CDR1 and CDR2 are SGHTA and FQGNSA. The CDR3 extends over 14 amino acids. With 3 bases removed from V and 7 bases from J, the gap between germline ends came to 13 bases. The chain carries TRBV7-2 and TRBJ2-1, with D possibly matching TRBD2 (5 bases). The specimen comprised cultured PBMCs, sampled from culture after CMV antigen stimulation. The receptor's source is a human donor in good health (CMV status not recorded). Some clones in this sample may be carry-over from other donors' samples. CDR3 DNA: TGTGCCAGCAGCTTGGCCAGGAGCGGAAATGAGCAGTTCTTC. Amino acid sequence: CASSLARSGNEQFF.